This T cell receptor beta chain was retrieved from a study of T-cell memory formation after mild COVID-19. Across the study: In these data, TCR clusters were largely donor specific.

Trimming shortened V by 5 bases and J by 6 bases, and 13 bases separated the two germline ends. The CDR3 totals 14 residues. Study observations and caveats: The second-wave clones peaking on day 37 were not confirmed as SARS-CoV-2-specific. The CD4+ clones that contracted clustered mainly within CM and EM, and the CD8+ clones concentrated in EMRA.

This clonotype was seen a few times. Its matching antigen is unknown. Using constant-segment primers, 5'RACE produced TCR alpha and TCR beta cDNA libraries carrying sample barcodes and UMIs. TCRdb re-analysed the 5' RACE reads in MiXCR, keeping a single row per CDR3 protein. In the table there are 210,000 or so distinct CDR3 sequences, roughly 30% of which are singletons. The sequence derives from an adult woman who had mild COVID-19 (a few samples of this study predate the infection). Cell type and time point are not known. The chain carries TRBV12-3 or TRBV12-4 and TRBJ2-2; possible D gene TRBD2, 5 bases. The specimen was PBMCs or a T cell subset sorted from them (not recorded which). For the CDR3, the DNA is TGTGCCAGCAGTCCTGGCCCTAGCTCCGGGGAGCTGTTTTTT. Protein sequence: CASSPGPSSGELFF.